The 21 T cell receptor beta chains presented below share a single source sample, sequenced in a study of vaccination effects on CD4 cells after COVID-19. The ViraFEST assay expanded antigen-specific CD4+ T cells with viral peptide pools before sequencing. Investigators separated out CD4+ T cells once approximately 10 days of culture had passed. Two doses of BNT162b2 or mRNA-1273 vaccine were administered to participants. These TCRs are of unknown antigen specificity. Only in-frame clones appear in the TCRdb table, and some are missing; sequencing was by immunoSEQ multiplex PCR. Of 60,000 to 85,000 clones listed, just under 75% are singletons. The material was CD4+ T cells from PBMCs cultured with HCoV-229E spike peptides, obtained after COVID-19 vaccination. The receptor source for this set is a human donor who received a COVID-19 vaccine.

This sequence joins TRBV2 and TRBJ2-5; 13 bases agree with TRBD2. CDR3 size: 18 residues. Germline loops: CDR1 SNHLY, CDR2 FYNNEI. Trimming removed 4 bases from V and 3 bases from J; junction bases left unmatched: 11. The CDR3 DNA sequence: TGTGCCAGCAGTGGGACTAGCGGGGGTAGGGGAGCTAAAGAGACCCAGTACTTC. It specifies CASSGTSGGRGAKETQYF.

The CDR3, as DNA: TGCGCCAGCAGCCAAGCTCAGGTTCAGGCGGACACCATATATTTT. Translation: CASSQAQVQADTIYF. The chain uses TRBV4-3 and TRBJ1-3, with D uncertain. This CDR3 has 15 amino acids. V shed 1 base and J shed 8 bases, with 15 bases lying between them. CDR1 and CDR2 (germline): LGHNA, YSLEER.

The table lists this clone with a count of one. The J gene is TRBJ1-4, the V gene TRBV30, with D possibly TRBD1 on 5 matching bases. The germline CDR1 and CDR2 sequences are GTSNPN and SVGIG (reference sequence). The CDR3 is made up of 13 amino acids. V was trimmed by 4 bases and J by 5 bases, leaving 11 bases between them. CDR3 loop: CAWMGRTNEKLFF. The CDR3 DNA reads as TGTGCCTGGATGGGAAGGACAAATGAAAAACTGTTTTTT.

This clone has only a few counts. The chain joins TRBV7-9 to TRBJ2-7; 8 nucleotides align to TRBD2. The ends lost 5 bases at V and 0 bases at J; junction bases unmatched: 9. CDR1 SEHNR and CDR2 FQNEAQ come from the germline V gene (reference sequence). The CDR3 sequence is 16 residues long. DNA of the CDR3: TGTGCCAGCAGCCCTTCGGGAGGGGCTACCTCCTACGAGCAGTACGTC. Translated: CASSPSGGATSYEQYV.

The V and J genes are TRBV5-4 and TRBJ1-2; tentatively, D is TRBD1 (6 bases). CDR3 length: 14 amino acids. In germline, CDR1 is SGHNT, CDR2 YYREEE (reference sequence). The germline V and J ends were trimmed by 4 bases and 8 bases, with 18 bases remaining between them. The CDR3 DNA follows: TGTGCCAGCAGCCCCGAGGCGGGGGGCCGAGGCTACACCTTC. It codes for CASSPEAGGRGYTF.

The chain recombines TRBV15 with TRBJ1-1; 7 positions agree with TRBD1. Germline CDR1 is LNHNV and CDR2 is YYDKDF (reference sequence). V trimming: 0 bases; J trimming: 0 bases; junction bases outside the gene matches: 10. This CDR3 spans 18 amino acids. In DNA form, the CDR3 reads TGTGCCACCAGCAGAGATACCCTTTTGGGACAGATGAACACTGAAGCTTTCTTT. Residues: CATSRDTLLGQMNTEAFF.

The chain has TRBV5-1 and TRBJ2-2; 8 bases fit TRBD2. Germline V CDR1 and CDR2: SGHRS, YFSETQ. V trimming: 4 bases; J trimming: 3 bases; junction bases outside the gene matches: 5. The CDR3 loop spans 15 amino acids. CDR3 bases: TGCGCCAGCAGCCGCGGGGGGCTTGACACCGGGGAGCTGTTTTTT. Translating gives CASSRGGLDTGELFF. Full variable domain (outside the CDR3, taken from reference TRBV5-1 and TRBJ2-2): KAGVTQTPRYLIKTRGQQVTLSCSPISGHRSVSWYQQTPGQGLQFLFEYFSETQRNKGNFPGRFSGRQFSNSRSEMNVSTLELGDSALYLCASSRGGLDTGELFFGEGSRLTVL.

In its sample, this clone is medium-sized. V is TRBV13 and J is TRBJ2-7; possibly TRBD1 for D (6 bases). This CDR3 comprises 12 residues. CDR1 and CDR2 (germline): PRHDT, FYEKMQ (reference sequence). V shed 5 bases and J shed 3 bases, with 8 bases lying between them. The CDR3 DNA is TGTGCCAGCAGCGTGACAGGCTACGAGCAGTACGTC. Translating it yields CASSVTGYEQYV.

This clone has more than one count but fewer than ten. V and J are TRBV18 and TRBJ2-2, with 8 bases fitting TRBD2. Trimming took 1 base from V and 6 from J; bases not matched to a gene: 4. The CDR3 spans 15 residues. Germline V CDR1 and CDR2: KGHSH, LQKENI. The CDR3 protein is CASSPLGGASGELFF. The CDR3 nucleotides read TGTGCCAGCTCACCACTCGGGGGGGCCTCCGGGGAGCTGTTTTTT.

V gene TRBV18 combines with J gene TRBJ1-1; no clear D. V dropped 3 bases and J dropped 6 bases, with 11 bases sitting between them. The CDR3 totals 13 residues. Germline V gene lookup returns CDR1 KGHSH and CDR2 LQKENI. The CDR3 here is CASSPNGEAEAFF. CDR3 nucleotide sequence: TGTGCCAGCTCACCCAATGGAGAGGCTGAAGCTTTCTTT.

The chain is built from TRBV6-5 and TRBJ2-2; perhaps D is TRBD1 or TRBD2 (5 bases each). The CDR3 is made up of 14 amino acids. CDR1 is MNHEY and CDR2 is SVGAGI in the germline V gene. Trimming pared 1 base from V and 5 bases from J, leaving 8 bases between. The CDR3 here is CASSYLRGTGELFF. CDR3 nucleotides: TGTGCCAGCAGTTACTTGAGGGGTACCGGGGAGCTGTTTTTT.

As for this clone: This same CDR3 is encoded by further DNA sequences in the sample. This chain connects TRBV18 to TRBJ1-4; 8 bases match TRBD1. The CDR3 runs to 14 residues. Looked up from germline, CDR1 is KGHSH and CDR2 is LQKENI. Unmatched junction bases numbered 5, after V lost 6 bases and J lost 5 bases. Here the CDR3 reads CASSPDRGNEKLFF. The DNA for the CDR3 is TGTGCCAGCTCCCCCGACAGGGGCAATGAAAAACTGTTTTTT. Together with reference TRBV18 and TRBJ1-4, the CDR3 gives the full variable domain: NAGVMQNPRHLVRRRGQEARLRCSPMKGHSHVYWYRQLPEEGLKFMVYLQKENIIDESGMPKERFSAEFPKEGPSILRIQQVVRGDSAAYFCASSPDRGNEKLFFGSGTQLSVL.

The chain links TRBV12-3 or TRBV12-4 to TRBJ1-6; D is undetermined. The CDR3 is made up of 12 amino acids. V lost 6 bases to trimming and J lost 9 bases, with 9 bases between them. The CDR3 coding sequence is TGTGCCAGCAGGAGGGAGGGTTCACCCCTCCACTTT. Translation: CASRREGSPLHF.

The chain couples TRBV6-5 to TRBJ2-7; D perhaps matches TRBD2 (6 bases). CDR3 length equals 13 residues. CDR1 and CDR2 (germline): MNHEY, SVGAGI. Trimming took off 7 bases at V and 7 bases at J, with 17 bases between the two ends. The CDR3 DNA reads as TGTGCCAGCAAGGGTCCAGGAGGAGGGGAGCAGTACGTC. The encoded protein is CASKGPGGGEQYV.

The chain carries TRBV12-5 and TRBJ2-3; D is undetermined. CDR1 is LGHNT and CDR2 is FRNRAP in the germline V gene. CDR3 size: 14 residues. V lost 2 bases, J lost 0 bases, and 6 bases lay in between. CDR3 region: CASGLPLSTDTQYF. As DNA, the CDR3 is TGTGCTAGTGGTTTGCCCCTTAGCACAGATACGCAGTATTTT.

The chain has TRBV23-1 and TRBJ2-7, with a weak D call TRBD2 (5 bases). TRBV23-1 has ORF status, its function being uncertain. V lost 8 bases, J lost 0 bases, and 14 bases lay in between. CDR3 length equals 14 residues. The CDR3 DNA is TGCGCCAGCTCTAGGACTGGGAGCTCCTACGAGCAGTACGTC. This codes for CASSRTGSSYEQYV.

V gene TRBV24-1 combines with J gene TRBJ2-1; no reliable D call. The V end lost 3 bases, the J end lost 7 bases, and 6 bases lay between the germline ends. The V gene's germline CDR1 is KGHDR and CDR2 SFDVKD. There are 12 residues in the CDR3. CDR3 residues: CATSDPLNEQFF. The CDR3 nucleotides are TGTGCCACCAGTGATCCTTTAAATGAGCAGTTCTTC.

This chain connects TRBV21-1 to TRBJ2-7; the DNA was not compared with TRBD1, the D call given in the table. TRBV21-1 is marked as a pseudogene. The CDR3 runs to 13 residues. The CDR3 sequence: CASSSRTDYEQYV. The CDR3 nucleotides read TGTGCCAGCAGCTCTCGGACAGACTACGAGCAGTACGTC.

V gene TRBV2 combines with J gene TRBJ2-7, with D hard to call. Germline V lookup: CDR1 SNHLY, CDR2 FYNNEI. The V end lost 3 bases, the J end lost 3 bases, and 9 bases lay between the germline ends. CDR3 size: 13 residues. In nucleotides, the CDR3 is TGTGCCAGCAGTGACGTGTTCAGCTACGAGCAGTACGTC. This codes for CASSDVFSYEQYV.

The chain carries TRBV9 and TRBJ1-4; D is unresolved. The CDR3 is 14 residues long. Looked up from germline, CDR1 is SGDLS and CDR2 is YYNGEE. V was trimmed by 4 bases and J by 11 bases, leaving 18 bases between them. The CDR3 nucleotides read TGTGCCAGCAGCCTGGACGGAAACTCGGGGAAACTGTTTTTT. Protein: CASSLDGNSGKLFF.

The V call is TRBV30, the J call TRBJ1-5; the D is unclear. Trimming stripped 0 bases from V and 1 base from J, with 10 bases between. The CDR3 sequence is 15 residues long. Germline V gene data show CDR1 as GTSNPN and CDR2 as SVGIG (reference sequence). For the CDR3, the DNA is TGTGCCTGGAGTGTACCCCAGCCCAGCAATCAGCCCCAGCATTTT. Amino acids: CAWSVPQPSNQPQHF.